This section outlines one T cell receptor beta chain sequence together with its context. The data originate from a study of T-cell memory formation after mild COVID-19. A single record per CDR3 protein comes from TCRdb applying MiXCR to the 5' RACE reads. The repertoire holds around 390,000 distinct CDR3 sequences, with about a sixth as singletons. With V trimmed by 4 bases and J by 7 bases, 3 bases remained unmatched. The CDR3 sequence is 12 residues long. Germline V gene lookup returns CDR1 SGHDT and CDR2 YYEEEE. The TCR originated in a man aged 18 to 29 who had mild COVID-19 (a few samples of this study predate the infection). Cell type and time point are not known. Material for sequencing was PBMCs or a T cell subset sorted from them (not recorded which). V and J are TRBV5-6 and TRBJ1-2; TRBD1 matches at 8 bases. Here the CDR3 reads CASSTRGPGYTF. CDR3 nucleotides: TGTGCCAGCAGCACCAGGGGGCCTGGCTACACCTTC. The full variable domain, with the rest looked up from reference TRBV5-6 and TRBJ1-2, is DAGVTQSPTHLIKTRGQQVTLRCSPKSGHDTVSWYQQALGQGPQFIFQYYEEEERQRGNFPDRFSGHQFPNYSSELNVNALLLGDSALYLCASSTRGPGYTFGSGTRLTVV.